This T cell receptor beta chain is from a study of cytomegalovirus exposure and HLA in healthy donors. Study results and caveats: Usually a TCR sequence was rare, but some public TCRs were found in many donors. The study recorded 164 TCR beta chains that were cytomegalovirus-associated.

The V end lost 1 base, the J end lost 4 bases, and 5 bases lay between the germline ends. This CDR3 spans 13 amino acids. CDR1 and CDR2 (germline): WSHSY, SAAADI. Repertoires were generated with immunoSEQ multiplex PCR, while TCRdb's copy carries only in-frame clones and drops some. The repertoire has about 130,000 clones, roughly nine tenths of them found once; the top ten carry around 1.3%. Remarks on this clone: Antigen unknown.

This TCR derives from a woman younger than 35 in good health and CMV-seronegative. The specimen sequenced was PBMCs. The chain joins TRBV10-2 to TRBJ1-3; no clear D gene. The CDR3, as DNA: TGCGCCAGCAGTGAGTGGGAGGGAAACACCATATATTTT. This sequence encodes CASSEWEGNTIYF.